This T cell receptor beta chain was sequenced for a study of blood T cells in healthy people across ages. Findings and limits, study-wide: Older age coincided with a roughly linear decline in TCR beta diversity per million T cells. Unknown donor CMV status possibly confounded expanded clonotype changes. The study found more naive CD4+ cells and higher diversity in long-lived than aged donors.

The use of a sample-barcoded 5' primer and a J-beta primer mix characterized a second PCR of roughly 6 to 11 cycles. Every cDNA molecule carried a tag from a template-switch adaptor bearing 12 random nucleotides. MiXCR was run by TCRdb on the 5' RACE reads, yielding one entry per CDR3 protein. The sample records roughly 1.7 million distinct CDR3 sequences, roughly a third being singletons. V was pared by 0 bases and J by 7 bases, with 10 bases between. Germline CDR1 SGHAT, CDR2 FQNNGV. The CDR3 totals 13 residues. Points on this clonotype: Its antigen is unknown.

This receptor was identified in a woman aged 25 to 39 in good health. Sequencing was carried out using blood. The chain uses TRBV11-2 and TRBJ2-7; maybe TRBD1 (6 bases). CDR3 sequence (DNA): TGTGCCAGCAGCTTAGAGGGGGCGTGGGAGCAGTACTTC. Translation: CASSLEGAWEQYF.